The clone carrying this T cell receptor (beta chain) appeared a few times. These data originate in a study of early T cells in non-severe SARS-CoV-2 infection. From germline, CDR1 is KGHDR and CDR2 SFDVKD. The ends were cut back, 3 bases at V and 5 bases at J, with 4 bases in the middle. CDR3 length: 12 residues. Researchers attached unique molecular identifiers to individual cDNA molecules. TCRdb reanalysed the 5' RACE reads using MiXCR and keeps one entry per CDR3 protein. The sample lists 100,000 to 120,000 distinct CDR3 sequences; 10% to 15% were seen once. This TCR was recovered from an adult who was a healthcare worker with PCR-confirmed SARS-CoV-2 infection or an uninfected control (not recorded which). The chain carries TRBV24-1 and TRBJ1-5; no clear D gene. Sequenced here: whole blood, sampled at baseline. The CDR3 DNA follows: TGTGCCACCAGTGATCCAGATCAGCCCCAGCATTTT. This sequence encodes CATSDPDQPQHF.